This TCR beta chain emerged from a study of CD8+CD57+ T cells in acquired aplastic anemia. About the study: Quantities of DNA derived from sorted CD4+ and CD8+ cells averaged approximately 3.5 ug. Study-wide findings and caveats: Patients and controls shared 25 to 30 CD8+ CDR3 sequences, which appeared highly expressed in patients and within their immunodominant clones.

Genomic DNA provided the template from which TCR beta VDJ and CDR3 profiles were obtained. A single record per CDR3 protein comes from TCRdb applying MiXCR to the reads. Of 150,000 to 200,000 distinct CDR3 sequences listed, roughly 65% are singletons. Patients included in sequencing had previously demonstrated CD8+CD57+ cell expansion by flow cytometry. Many counts were recorded for this clonotype. The antigen remains undetermined. The germline CDR1 and CDR2 sequences are MGHRA and YSYEKL. The length of the CDR3 is 12 residues. V lost 8 bases to trimming and J lost 6 bases, with 13 bases between them. The sequenced sample was sorted CD4+, CD8+, or CD8+CD57+ T cells (not recorded which) from PBMCs. The receptor was derived from a human donor with aplastic anemia. The chain carries TRBV4-1 and TRBJ1-1, with D perhaps TRBD1 (5 bases). CDR3 loop: CASSRWGAEAFF. The CDR3 DNA sequence: TGCGCCAGCTCTCGATGGGGGGCTGAAGCTTTCTTT.